The sequence of this T cell receptor beta chain was determined in a study of T-cell reconstitution after alpha-beta-depleted transplantation in children. Study-wide findings and caveats: Alpha-beta T cells about two months after transplant reportedly derived from several hundred expanded graft clones.

Details on this clonotype: Its antigen remains unidentified.

Unique molecular identifiers were used in preparing the TCRbeta library. From the PCR reads, TCRdb called clonotypes with MiXCR, one entry per CDR3 protein. The profile shows around 60,000 distinct CDR3 sequences, about 40% of them singletons. This specimen was PBMCs, mostly from graft donor cells, taken 360 days after TCRalphabeta/CD19-depleted stem cell transplant. This receptor was taken from a male patient younger than 18 who had a stem cell transplant for acute lymphoblastic leukemia, so the T cells may come from the graft donor.

The CDR3 here is CASSDRLAGFNEQFF. The DNA of the CDR3 is TGTGCCAGCAGTGATCGACTAGCGGGATTCAATGAGCAGTTCTTC. This chain uses TRBV2 with TRBJ2-1, with 11 bases fitting TRBD2. CDR3 length: 15 amino acids. Germline CDR1 SNHLY, CDR2 FYNNEI. The J segment lost 6 bases and the V segment lost 3 bases, leaving 4 bases of the junction unmatched.